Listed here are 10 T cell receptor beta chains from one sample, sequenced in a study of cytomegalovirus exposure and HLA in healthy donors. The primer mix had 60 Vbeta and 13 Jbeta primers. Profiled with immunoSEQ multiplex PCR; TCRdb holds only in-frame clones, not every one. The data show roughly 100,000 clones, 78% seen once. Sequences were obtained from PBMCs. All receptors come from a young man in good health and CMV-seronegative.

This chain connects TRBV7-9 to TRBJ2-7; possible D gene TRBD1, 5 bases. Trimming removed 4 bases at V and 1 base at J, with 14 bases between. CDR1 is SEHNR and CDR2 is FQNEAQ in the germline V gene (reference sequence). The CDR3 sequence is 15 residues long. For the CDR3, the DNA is TGTGCCAGCAGCTCCCTGGACACGGAGTCCTACGAGCAGTACTTC. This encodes CASSSLDTESYEQYF.

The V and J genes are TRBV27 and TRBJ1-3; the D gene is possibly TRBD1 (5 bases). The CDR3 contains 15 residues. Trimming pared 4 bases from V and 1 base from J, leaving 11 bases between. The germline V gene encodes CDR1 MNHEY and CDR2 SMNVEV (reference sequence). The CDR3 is CASSSPQASGNTIYF. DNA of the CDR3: TGTGCCAGCAGTTCCCCACAGGCGTCTGGAAACACCATATATTTT.

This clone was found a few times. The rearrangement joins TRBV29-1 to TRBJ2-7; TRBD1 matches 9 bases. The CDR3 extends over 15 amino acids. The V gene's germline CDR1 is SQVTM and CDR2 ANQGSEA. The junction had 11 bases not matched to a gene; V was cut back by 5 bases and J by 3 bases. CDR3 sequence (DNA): TGCAGCGTTCTACACCGGGACAGGGTTCTCTACGAGCAGTACTTC. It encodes CSVLHRDRVLYEQYF.

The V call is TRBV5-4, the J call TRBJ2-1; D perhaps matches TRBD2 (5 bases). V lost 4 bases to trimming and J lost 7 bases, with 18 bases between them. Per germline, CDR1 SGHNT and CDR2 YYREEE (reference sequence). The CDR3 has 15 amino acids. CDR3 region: CASSAPSDPGNEQFF. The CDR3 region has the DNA TGTGCCAGCAGCGCCCCAAGTGACCCGGGGAATGAGCAGTTCTTC. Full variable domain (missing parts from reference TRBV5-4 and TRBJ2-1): ETGVTQSPTHLIKTRGQQVTLRCSSQSGHNTVSWYQQALGQGPQFIFQYYREEENGRGNFPPRFSGLQFPNYSSELNVNALELDDSALYLCASSAPSDPGNEQFFGPGTRLTVL.

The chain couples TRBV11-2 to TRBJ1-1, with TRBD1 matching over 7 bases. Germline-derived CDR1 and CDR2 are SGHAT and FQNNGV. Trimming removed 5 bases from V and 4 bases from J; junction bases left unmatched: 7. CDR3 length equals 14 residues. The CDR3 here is CASSRGQKFTEAFF. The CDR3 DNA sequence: TGTGCCAGCAGCAGGGGACAGAAGTTCACTGAAGCTTTCTTT.

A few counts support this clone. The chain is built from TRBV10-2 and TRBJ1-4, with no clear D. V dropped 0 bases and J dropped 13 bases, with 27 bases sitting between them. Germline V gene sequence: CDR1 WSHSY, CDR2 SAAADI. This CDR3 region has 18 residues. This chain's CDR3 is CASSESRKFEGEMKRLFF. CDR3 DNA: TGCGCCAGCAGTGAGTCGAGGAAGTTTGAGGGAGAAATGAAAAGACTGTTTTTT.

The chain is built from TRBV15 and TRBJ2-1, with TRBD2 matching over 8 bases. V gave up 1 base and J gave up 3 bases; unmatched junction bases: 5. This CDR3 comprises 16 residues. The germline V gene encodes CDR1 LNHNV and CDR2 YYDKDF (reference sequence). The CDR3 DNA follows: TGTGCCACCAGCAGAGGTTTAGCGGGATTCTACAATGAGCAGTTCTTC. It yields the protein CATSRGLAGFYNEQFF.

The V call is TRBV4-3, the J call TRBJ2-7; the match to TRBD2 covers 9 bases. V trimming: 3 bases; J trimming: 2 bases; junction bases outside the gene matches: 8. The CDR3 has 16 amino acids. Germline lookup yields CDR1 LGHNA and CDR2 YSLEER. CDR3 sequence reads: CASSHGSGSNTYEQYF. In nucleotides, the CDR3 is TGCGCCAGCAGCCACGGTAGCGGGAGTAATACCTACGAGCAGTACTTC.

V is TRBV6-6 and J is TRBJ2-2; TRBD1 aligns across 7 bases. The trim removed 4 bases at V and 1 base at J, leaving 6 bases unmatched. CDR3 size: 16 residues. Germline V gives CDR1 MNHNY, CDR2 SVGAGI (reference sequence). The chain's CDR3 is CASSFEGARNTGELFF. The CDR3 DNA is TGTGCCAGCAGTTTCGAGGGGGCACGGAACACCGGGGAGCTGTTTTTT.

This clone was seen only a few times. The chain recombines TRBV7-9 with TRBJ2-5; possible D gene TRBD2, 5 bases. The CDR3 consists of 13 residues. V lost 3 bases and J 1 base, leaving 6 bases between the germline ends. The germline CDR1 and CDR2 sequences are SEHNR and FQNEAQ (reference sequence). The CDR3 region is CASSLDSQETQYF. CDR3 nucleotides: TGTGCCAGCAGCTTGGACTCCCAAGAGACCCAGTACTTC.